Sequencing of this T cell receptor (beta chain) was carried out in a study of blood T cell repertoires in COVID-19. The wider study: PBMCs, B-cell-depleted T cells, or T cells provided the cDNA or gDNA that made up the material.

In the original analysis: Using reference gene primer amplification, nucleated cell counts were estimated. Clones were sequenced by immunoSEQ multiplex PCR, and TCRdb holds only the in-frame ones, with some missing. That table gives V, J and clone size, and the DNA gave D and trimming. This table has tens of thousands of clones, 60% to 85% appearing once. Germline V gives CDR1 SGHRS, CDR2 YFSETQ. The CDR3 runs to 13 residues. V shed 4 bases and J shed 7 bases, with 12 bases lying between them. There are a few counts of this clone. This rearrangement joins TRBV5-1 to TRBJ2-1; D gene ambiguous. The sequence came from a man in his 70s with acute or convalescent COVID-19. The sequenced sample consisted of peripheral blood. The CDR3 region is CASSIAPVNEQFF. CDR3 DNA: TGCGCCAGCAGCATCGCACCGGTGAATGAGCAGTTCTTC.